The rows below give T cell receptor beta chains drawn from one sample of a study of spatial heterogeneity in lung cancer. TCRdb re-analysed the 5' RACE reads in MiXCR, keeping a single row per CDR3 protein. The sample has about 23,000 distinct CDR3 sequences; about 3% are singletons. Sequencing was performed on PBMCs, taken at surgery. The receptors were sampled from a female donor with early-stage non-small cell lung cancer. CDR3s include the opening cysteine and the closing phenylalanine or tryptophan. The D gene is left open where the match is weak. Size is omitted from some rows. Given values are once, few, many or a class for expanded clones.

clone size	D gene	J gene	V gene	CDR3 protein	CDR3 DNA
many	.	TRBJ2-3	TRBV10-2	CASSEFIRTDTQYF	TGCGCCAGCAGTGAGTTTATCCGCACAGATACGCAGTATTTT
.	TRBD2	TRBJ2-1	TRBV10-1	CASSTLAGGFNEQFF	TGCGCCAGCAGCACACTAGCGGGAGGTTTTAATGAGCAGTTCTTC
many	TRBD1	TRBJ2-7	TRBV7-9	CASSPTGDEQYF	TGTGCCAGCAGCCCAACAGGGGACGAGCAGTACTTC
many	.	TRBJ1-2	TRBV30	CAWSVLGLTPGYGYTF	TGTGCCTGGAGTGTACTGGGGTTGACACCGGGCTATGGCTACACCTTC
many	.	TRBJ2-5	TRBV4-2	CASSQDLRGGQETQYF	TGTGCCAGCAGCCAAGATTTGCGGGGCGGACAAGAGACCCAGTACTTC
many	.	TRBJ2-7	TRBV2	CASRLRGTYEQYF	TGTGCCAGCAGACTCAGGGGAACCTACGAGCAGTACTTC
many	.	TRBJ2-3	TRBV2	CASRQEADTQYF	TGTGCCAGCAGACAAGAAGCAGATACGCAGTATTTT
many	.	TRBJ1-5	TRBV12-3/TRBV12-4	CASNAGTSQPQHF	TGTGCCAGCAACGCCGGGACATCTCAGCCCCAGCATTTT
many	.	TRBJ2-1	TRBV5-1	CASSQGPGLYNEQFF	TGCGCCAGCAGCCAAGGCCCGGGACTTTACAATGAGCAGTTCTTC
many	TRBD1	TRBJ2-5	TRBV6-5	CASSYPRGLGETQYF	TGTGCCAGCAGTTACCCCAGGGGGCTCGGGGAGACCCAGTACTTC
.	.	TRBJ2-5	TRBV7-2	CASSVTGTRETQYF	TGTGCCAGCAGCGTAACAGGGACGAGAGAGACCCAGTACTTC
many	TRBD2	TRBJ2-3	TRBV6-4	CASSRLAGTTDTQYF	TGTGCCAGCAGCCGACTAGCGGGGACCACAGATACGCAGTATTTT
many	.	TRBJ1-2	TRBV19	CASSSYRTDRWNYGYTF	TGTGCCAGTAGCAGCTACCGGACAGACCGATGGAACTATGGCTACACCTTC
many	.	TRBJ1-1	TRBV6-6	CASREGRAFF	TGTGCCAGCAGGGAGGGGCGAGCTTTCTTT
many	.	TRBJ2-7	TRBV9	CASSGGLGAAYEQYF	TGTGCCAGCAGCGGGGGTCTGGGGGCAGCCTACGAGCAGTACTTC
many	.	TRBJ1-3	TRBV12-3/TRBV12-4	CASSLGAGNTIYF	TGTGCCAGCAGCCTAGGAGCTGGAAACACCATATATTTT
few	TRBD1	TRBJ2-1	TRBV6-6	CASSSGQGGSNEQFF	TGTGCCAGCAGTTCAGGACAGGGCGGATCCAATGAGCAGTTCTTC
many	.	TRBJ1-1	TRBV10-2	CASSGSGGTEAFF	TGCGCCAGCAGTGGGTCGGGGGGCACTGAAGCTTTCTTT
many	TRBD2	TRBJ2-1	TRBV28	CASSFPGTTYNEQFF	TGTGCCAGCAGTTTCCCCGGGACTACTTACAATGAGCAGTTCTTC
many	.	TRBJ2-1	TRBV5-1	CASSSLPGTGRYNEQFF	TGCGCCAGCAGCTCATTGCCCGGGACTGGCCGGTACAATGAGCAGTTCTTC
many	.	TRBJ1-1	TRBV4-1	CASSHPREAALNTEAFF	TGCGCCAGCAGCCACCCAAGGGAAGCCGCCTTGAACACTGAAGCTTTCTTT
many	TRBD2	TRBJ2-2	TRBV6-5	CASSGGGRTNTGELFF	TGTGCCAGTTCGGGGGGAGGCCGGACTAACACCGGGGAGCTGTTTTTT
.	.	TRBJ2-1	TRBV20-1	CSANRGLTDNEQFF	TGCAGTGCAAACCGAGGGCTCACCGACAATGAGCAGTTCTTC
many	.	TRBJ2-1	TRBV27	CASSLIVASYNEQFF	TGTGCCAGCAGTTTAATTGTAGCCAGCTACAATGAGCAGTTCTTC
many	.	TRBJ1-6	TRBV12-3/TRBV12-4	CASSGDSPLHF	TGTGCCAGCTCCGGGGATTCACCCCTCCACTTT
many	TRBD2	TRBJ2-1	TRBV3-1	CASSLLAGGGNEQFF	TGTGCCAGCAGCCTCCTAGCGGGCGGGGGCAATGAGCAGTTCTTC
.	.	TRBJ2-7	TRBV5-1	CASSLNRDYEQYF	TGCGCCAGCAGCTTGAATCGGGACTACGAGCAGTACTTC
many	TRBD1	TRBJ1-1	TRBV12-3/TRBV12-4	CATRRTGAIYEAFF	TGTGCCACCAGGAGGACAGGGGCGATATACGAAGCTTTCTTT
.	.	TRBJ2-7	TRBV27	CASSSRTKSYEQYF	TGTGCCAGCAGTTCCCGGACTAAGTCCTACGAGCAGTACTTC